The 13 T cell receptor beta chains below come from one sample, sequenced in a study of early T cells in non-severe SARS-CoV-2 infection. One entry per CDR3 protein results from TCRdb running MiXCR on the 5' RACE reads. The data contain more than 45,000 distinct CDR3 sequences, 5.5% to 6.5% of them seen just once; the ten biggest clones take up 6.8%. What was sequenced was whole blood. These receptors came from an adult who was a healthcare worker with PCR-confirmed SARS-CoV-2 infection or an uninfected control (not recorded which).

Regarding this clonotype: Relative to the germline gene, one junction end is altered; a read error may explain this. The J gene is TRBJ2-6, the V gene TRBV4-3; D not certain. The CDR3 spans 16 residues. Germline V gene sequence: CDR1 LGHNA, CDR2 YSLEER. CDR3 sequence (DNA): TGCGCCAGCAGCCAAGACCCCAACTCTGGGGTCAACGTCCTGACTTTC. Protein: CASSQDPNSGVNVLTF.

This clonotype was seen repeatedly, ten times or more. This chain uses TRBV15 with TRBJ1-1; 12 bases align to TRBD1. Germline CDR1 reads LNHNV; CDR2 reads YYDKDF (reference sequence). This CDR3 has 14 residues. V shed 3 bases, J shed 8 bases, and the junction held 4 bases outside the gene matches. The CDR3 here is CATSRGTGGREAFF. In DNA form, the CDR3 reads TGTGCCACCAGCAGGGGGACAGGGGGCAGAGAAGCTTTCTTT. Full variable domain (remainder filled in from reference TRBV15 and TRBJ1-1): DAMVIQNPRYQVTQFGKPVTLSCSQTLNHNVMYWYQQKSSQAPKLLFHYYDKDFNNEADTPDNFQSRRPNTSFCFLDIRSPGLGDTAMYLCATSRGTGGREAFFGQGTRLTVV.

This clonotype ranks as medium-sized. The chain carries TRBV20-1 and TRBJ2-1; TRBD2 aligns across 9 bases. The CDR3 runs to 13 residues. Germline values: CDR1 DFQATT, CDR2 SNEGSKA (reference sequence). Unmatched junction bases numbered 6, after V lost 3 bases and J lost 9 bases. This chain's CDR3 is CSASAGGPAEQFF. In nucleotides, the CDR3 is TGCAGTGCTAGCGCGGGAGGGCCTGCTGAGCAGTTCTTC.

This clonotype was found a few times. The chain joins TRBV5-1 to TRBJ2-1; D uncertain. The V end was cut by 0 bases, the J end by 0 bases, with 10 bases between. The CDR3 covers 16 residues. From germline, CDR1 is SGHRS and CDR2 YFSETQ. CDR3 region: CASSLALSRSYNEQFF. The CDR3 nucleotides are TGCGCCAGCAGCTTGGCGCTATCCCGCTCCTACAATGAGCAGTTCTTC.

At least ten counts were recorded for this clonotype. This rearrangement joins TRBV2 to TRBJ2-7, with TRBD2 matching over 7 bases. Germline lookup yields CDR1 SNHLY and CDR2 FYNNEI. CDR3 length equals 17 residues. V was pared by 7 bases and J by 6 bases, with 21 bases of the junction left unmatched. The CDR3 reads CASILRGGGRTLAEQYF. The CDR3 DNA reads TGTGCCAGCATTCTACGTGGGGGGGGACGTACCCTTGCCGAGCAGTACTTC.

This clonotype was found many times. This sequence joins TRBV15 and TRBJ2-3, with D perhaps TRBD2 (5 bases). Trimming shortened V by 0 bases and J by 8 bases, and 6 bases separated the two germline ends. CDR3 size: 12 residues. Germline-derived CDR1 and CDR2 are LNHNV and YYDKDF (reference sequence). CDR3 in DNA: TGTGCCACCAGCAGAGACGCGGGTACGCAGTATTTT. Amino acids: CATSRDAGTQYF.

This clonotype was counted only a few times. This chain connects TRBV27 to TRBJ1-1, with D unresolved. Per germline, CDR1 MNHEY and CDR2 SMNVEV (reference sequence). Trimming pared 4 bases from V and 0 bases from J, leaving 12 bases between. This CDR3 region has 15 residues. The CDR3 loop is CASSWSEDMNTEAFF. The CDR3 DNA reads TGTGCCAGCAGTTGGTCGGAAGACATGAACACTGAAGCTTTCTTT.

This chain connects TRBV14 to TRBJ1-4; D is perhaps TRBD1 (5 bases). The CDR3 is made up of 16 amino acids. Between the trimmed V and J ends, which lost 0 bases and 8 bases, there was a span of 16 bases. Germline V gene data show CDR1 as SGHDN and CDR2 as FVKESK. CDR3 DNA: TGTGCCAGCAGCCAAGAGATAATGGGGGGACGCGAAAAACTGTTTTTT. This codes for CASSQEIMGGREKLFF.

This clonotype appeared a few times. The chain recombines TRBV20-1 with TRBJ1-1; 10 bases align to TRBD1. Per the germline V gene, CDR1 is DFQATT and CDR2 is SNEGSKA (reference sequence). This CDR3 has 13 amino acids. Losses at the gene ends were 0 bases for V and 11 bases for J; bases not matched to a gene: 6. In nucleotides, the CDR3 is TGCAGTGCTAGAGATTGGGACAGGGGAACTGCTTTCTTT. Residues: CSARDWDRGTAFF.

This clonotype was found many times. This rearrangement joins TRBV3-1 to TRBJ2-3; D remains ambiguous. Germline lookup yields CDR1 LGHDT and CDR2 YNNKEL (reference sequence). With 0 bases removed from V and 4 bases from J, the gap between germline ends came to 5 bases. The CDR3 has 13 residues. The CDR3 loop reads CASSQDRADTQYF. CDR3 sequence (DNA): TGTGCCAGCAGCCAAGATCGCGCAGATACGCAGTATTTT.

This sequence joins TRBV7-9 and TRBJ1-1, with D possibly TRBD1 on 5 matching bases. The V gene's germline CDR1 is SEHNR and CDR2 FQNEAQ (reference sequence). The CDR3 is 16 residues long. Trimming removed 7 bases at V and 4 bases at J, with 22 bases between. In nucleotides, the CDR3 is TGTGCCAGCACCAACCTTCTTGGGGCCGGGGGCACTGAAGCTTTCTTT. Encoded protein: CASTNLLGAGGTEAFF.

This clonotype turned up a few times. CDR3 sequence: CASSRQGAQPNSPLHF. The DNA for the CDR3 is TGTGCCAGCAGCAGACAGGGGGCTCAACCAAATTCACCCCTCCACTTT. The chain recombines TRBV7-2 with TRBJ1-6; 10 nucleotides match TRBD1. Losses at the gene ends were 5 bases for V and 7 bases for J; bases not matched to a gene: 8. The CDR3 totals 16 residues. Germline values: CDR1 SGHTA, CDR2 FQGNSA. Full variable domain (remainder filled in from reference TRBV7-2 and TRBJ1-6): GAGVSQSPSNKVTEKGKDVELRCDPISGHTALYWYRQSLGQGLEFLIYFQGNSAPDKSGLPSDRFSAERTGGSVSTLTIQRTQQEDSAVYLCASSRQGAQPNSPLHFGNGTRLTVT.

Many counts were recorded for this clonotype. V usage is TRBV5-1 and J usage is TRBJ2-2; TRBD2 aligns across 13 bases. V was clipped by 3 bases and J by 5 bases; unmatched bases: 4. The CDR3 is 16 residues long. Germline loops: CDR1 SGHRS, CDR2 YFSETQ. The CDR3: CASSSTSGRGTGELFF. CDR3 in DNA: TGCGCCAGCAGCTCTACTAGCGGGAGGGGAACCGGGGAGCTGTTTTTT.